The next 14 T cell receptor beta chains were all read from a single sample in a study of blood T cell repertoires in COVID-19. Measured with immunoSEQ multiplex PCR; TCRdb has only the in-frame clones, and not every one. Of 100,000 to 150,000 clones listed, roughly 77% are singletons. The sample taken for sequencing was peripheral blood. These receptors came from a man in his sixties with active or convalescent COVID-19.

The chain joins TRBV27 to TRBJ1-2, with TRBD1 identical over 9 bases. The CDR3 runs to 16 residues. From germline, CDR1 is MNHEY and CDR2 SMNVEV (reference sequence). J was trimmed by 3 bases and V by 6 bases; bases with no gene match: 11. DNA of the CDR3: TGTGCCAGCAGGGGGACAGGGTCAGGAAGGGACTATGGCTACACCTTC. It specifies CASRGTGSGRDYGYTF.

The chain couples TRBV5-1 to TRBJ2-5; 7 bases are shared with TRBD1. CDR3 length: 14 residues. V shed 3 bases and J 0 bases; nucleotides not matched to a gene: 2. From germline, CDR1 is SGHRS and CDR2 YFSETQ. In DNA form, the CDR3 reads TGCGCCAGCAGCTCGGGACAGTACCAAGAGACCCAGTACTTC. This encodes CASSSGQYQETQYF.

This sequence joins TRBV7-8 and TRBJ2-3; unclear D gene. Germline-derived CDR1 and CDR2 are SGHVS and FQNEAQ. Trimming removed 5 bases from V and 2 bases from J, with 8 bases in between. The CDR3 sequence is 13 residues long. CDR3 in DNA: TGTGCCAGCAGCCCAGGAATCACAGATACGCAGTATTTT. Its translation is CASSPGITDTQYF.

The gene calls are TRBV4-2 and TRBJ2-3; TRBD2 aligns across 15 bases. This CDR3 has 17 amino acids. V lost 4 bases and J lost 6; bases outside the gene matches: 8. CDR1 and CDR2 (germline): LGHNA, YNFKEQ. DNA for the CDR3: TGTGCCAGCAGCCTATGGACTAGCGGGAGGGCCCTCGATACGCAGTATTTT. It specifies CASSLWTSGRALDTQYF.

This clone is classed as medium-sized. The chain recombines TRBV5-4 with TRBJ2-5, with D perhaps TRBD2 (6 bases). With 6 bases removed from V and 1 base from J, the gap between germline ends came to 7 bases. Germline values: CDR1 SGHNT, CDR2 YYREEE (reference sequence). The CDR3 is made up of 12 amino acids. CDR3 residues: CASKGLQETQYF. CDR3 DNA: TGTGCCAGCAAGGGACTCCAAGAGACCCAGTACTTC.

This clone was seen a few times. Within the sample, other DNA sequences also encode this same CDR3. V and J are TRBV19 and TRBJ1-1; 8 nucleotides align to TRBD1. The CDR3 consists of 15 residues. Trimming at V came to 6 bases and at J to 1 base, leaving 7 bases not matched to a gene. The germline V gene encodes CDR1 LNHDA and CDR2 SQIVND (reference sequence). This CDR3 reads CASSRPGQGNTEAFF. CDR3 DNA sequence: TGTGCCAGTAGCCGTCCCGGACAGGGGAACACTGAAGCTTTCTTT.

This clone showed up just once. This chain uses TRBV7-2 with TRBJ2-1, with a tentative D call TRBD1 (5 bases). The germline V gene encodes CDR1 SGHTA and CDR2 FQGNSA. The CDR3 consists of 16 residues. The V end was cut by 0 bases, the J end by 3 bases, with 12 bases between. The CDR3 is CASSLARSGIYNEQFF. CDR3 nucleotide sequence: TGTGCCAGCAGCTTAGCGAGGTCAGGGATCTACAATGAGCAGTTCTTC.

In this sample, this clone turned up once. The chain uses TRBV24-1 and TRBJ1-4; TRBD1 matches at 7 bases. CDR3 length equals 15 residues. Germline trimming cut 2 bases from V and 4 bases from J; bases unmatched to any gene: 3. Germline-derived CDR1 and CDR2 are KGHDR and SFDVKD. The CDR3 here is CATSDSGQYNEKLFF. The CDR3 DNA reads TGTGCCACCAGTGATTCGGGACAGTATAATGAAAAACTGTTTTTT.

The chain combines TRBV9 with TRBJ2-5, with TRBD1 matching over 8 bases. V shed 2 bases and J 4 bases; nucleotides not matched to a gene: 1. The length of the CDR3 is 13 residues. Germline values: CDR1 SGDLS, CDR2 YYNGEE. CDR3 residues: CASSVGQGETQYF. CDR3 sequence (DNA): TGTGCCAGCAGCGTCGGACAGGGAGAGACCCAGTACTTC.

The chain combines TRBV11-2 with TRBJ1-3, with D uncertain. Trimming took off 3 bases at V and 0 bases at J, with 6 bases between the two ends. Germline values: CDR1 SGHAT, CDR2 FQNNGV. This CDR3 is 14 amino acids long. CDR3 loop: CASSFPVSGNTIYF. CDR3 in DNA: TGTGCCAGCAGCTTTCCTGTCTCTGGAAACACCATATATTTT.

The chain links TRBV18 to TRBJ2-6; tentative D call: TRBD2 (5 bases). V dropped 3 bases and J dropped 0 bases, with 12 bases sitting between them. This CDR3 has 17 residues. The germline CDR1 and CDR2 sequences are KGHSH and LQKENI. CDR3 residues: CASSPEVPLSGANVLTF. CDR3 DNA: TGTGCCAGCTCACCGGAGGTCCCACTCTCTGGGGCCAACGTCCTGACTTTC.

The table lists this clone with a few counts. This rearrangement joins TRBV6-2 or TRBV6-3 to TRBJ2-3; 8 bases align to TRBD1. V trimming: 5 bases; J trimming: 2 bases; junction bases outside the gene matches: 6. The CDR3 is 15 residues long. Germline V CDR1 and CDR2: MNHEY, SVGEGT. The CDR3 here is CASSPGTGSTDTQYF. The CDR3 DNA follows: TGTGCCAGCAGTCCCGGGACAGGCTCCACAGATACGCAGTATTTT.

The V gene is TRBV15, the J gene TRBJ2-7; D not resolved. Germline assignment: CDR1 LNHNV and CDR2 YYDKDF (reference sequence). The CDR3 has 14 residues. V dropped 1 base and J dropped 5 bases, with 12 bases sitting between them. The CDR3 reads CATSRVSRPHEQYF. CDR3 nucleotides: TGTGCCACCAGCAGAGTTTCCAGGCCCCACGAGCAGTACTTC.

CDR3 loop: CASSLAQGGGEQFF. The CDR3 DNA reads as TGCGCCAGCAGCTTGGCACAGGGAGGGGGTGAGCAGTTCTTC. V and J are TRBV5-1 and TRBJ2-1; TRBD2 is a possible D gene (7 bases). This CDR3 region has 14 residues. V was trimmed by 0 bases and J by 9 bases, leaving 13 bases between them. Germline values: CDR1 SGHRS, CDR2 YFSETQ.